This T cell receptor (beta chain) came from a study of a mutant IDH1 vaccine in newly diagnosed glioma. Study-level information: All eight of the vaccinations patients received fell in weeks 1, 3, 5, 7, 11, 15, 19 and 23. Earlier therapy was either radiotherapy, temozolomide, or both, and most got both.

Repertoires were generated with immunoSEQ multiplex PCR, while TCRdb's copy carries only in-frame clones and drops some. The repertoire holds approximately 60,000 clones, with about 81% as singletons. The CDR3 is made up of 16 amino acids. V trimming: 4 bases; J trimming: 5 bases; junction bases outside the gene matches: 12. CDR1 MGHDK and CDR2 SYGVNS come from the germline V gene. Time point described: week 23, last vaccination. With topical imiquimod, each dose of the vaccine consisted of 300 ug of mutant IDH1 20-mer peptide. With regard to this clone: As yet, its antigen is unknown.

The rearrangement joins TRBV25-1 to TRBJ1-2; 8 bases agree with TRBD1. This sequence was found in a woman in her 40s with glioma. Some clones in this sample may be carry-over from other donors' samples. This sample comprised PBMCs, obtained from a glioma patient whose treatment included an IDH1 peptide vaccine. The CDR3 DNA sequence: TGTGCCAGCAGTGGTCCGCGACAGGGGCTTCAGTATGGCTACACCTTC. Its protein product is CASSGPRQGLQYGYTF.